Presented here are 21 T cell receptor beta chains from one specimen sequenced in a study of early T cells in non-severe SARS-CoV-2 infection. TCRdb ran MiXCR on the 5' RACE reads and lists one entry per CDR3 protein. The table lists some 48,000 distinct CDR3 sequences, 4% to 5% of them singletons. The sample comprised whole blood. All receptors derive from an adult who was a healthcare worker with PCR-confirmed SARS-CoV-2 infection or an uninfected control (not recorded which).

In this sample, this clonotype turned up many times. The chain has TRBV2 and TRBJ1-2; TRBD1 is a possible D gene (5 bases). Trimming took 10 bases from V and 0 from J, leaving 18 bases between them. The length of the CDR3 is 15 residues. Germline assignment: CDR1 SNHLY and CDR2 FYNNEI. This CDR3 is CATNLPQATNYGYTF. The CDR3 coding sequence is TGTGCCACCAACCTTCCACAGGCAACTAACTATGGCTACACCTTC.

This clonotype was counted at least ten times. This rearrangement joins TRBV6-6 to TRBJ2-7, with 10 bases identical to TRBD1. The CDR3 runs 15 residues. Per germline, CDR1 MNHNY and CDR2 SVGAGI (reference sequence). The trim removed 6 bases at V and 2 bases at J, leaving 7 bases unmatched. The CDR3, as DNA: TGTGCCAGCAGCCCCCCGACAGGGGGCGCCTACGAGCAGTACTTC. Amino acids: CASSPPTGGAYEQYF.

This clonotype was detected many times. The chain uses TRBV19 and TRBJ2-1; 8 positions agree with TRBD2. Germline CDR1 LNHDA, CDR2 SQIVND (reference sequence). V shed 6 bases, J shed 12 bases, and the junction held 10 bases outside the gene matches. The CDR3 contains 13 residues. As DNA, the CDR3 is TGTGCCAGTAGCATCGGGACTAGGCCTTTGCAGTTCTTC. Translated: CASSIGTRPLQFF.

In its sample, this clonotype was seen a few times. The CDR3 nucleotides read TGCGCCAGCTTCCTCCCAGGGAAGAATGAGCAGTTCTTC. It encodes CASFLPGKNEQFF. The V call is TRBV5-1, the J call TRBJ2-1, with D possibly being TRBD1 (5 bases). CDR1 is SGHRS, CDR2 YFSETQ, per germline. The germline V and J ends were trimmed by 7 bases and 7 bases, with 15 bases remaining between them. CDR3 length equals 13 residues. The full variable domain, its missing parts supplied by reference TRBV5-1 and TRBJ2-1, is KAGVTQTPRYLIKTRGQQVTLSCSPISGHRSVSWYQQTPGQGLQFLFEYFSETQRNKGNFPGRFSGRQFSNSRSEMNVSTLELGDSALYLCASFLPGKNEQFFGPGTRLTVL.

In this sample, this clonotype turned up many times. CDR3 in DNA: TGTGCCAGCAGCTTAGGGGGACAGGGAAACACTGAAGCTTTCTTT. Its protein product is CASSLGGQGNTEAFF. The V call is TRBV7-9, the J call TRBJ1-1; TRBD1 agrees at 9 bases. Germline V lookup: CDR1 SEHNR, CDR2 FQNEAQ (reference sequence). The CDR3 length is 15 residues. V lost 1 base, J lost 2 bases, and 2 bases stayed unmatched.

This clonotype appeared many times. The chain employs TRBV20-1 and TRBJ2-3; 8 nucleotides match TRBD2. Germline V gene data show CDR1 as DFQATT and CDR2 as SNEGSKA (reference sequence). The CDR3 extends over 14 amino acids. V gave up 0 bases and J gave up 6 bases; unmatched junction bases: 5. The CDR3 is CSAREPGGRDTQYF. The CDR3 nucleotides read TGCAGTGCTAGAGAGCCTGGCGGGAGGGATACGCAGTATTTT.

This clonotype came up many times. The chain employs TRBV10-2 and TRBJ2-7; 11 nucleotides match TRBD1. The germline V gene has CDR1 WSHSY and CDR2 SAAADI. V lost 0 bases and J lost 6; bases outside the gene matches: 7. The CDR3 has 16 residues. The CDR3: CASSESRDRGKGEQYF. In DNA form, the CDR3 reads TGCGCCAGCAGTGAGTCTAGGGACAGGGGGAAGGGCGAGCAGTACTTC.

Regarding this clonotype: A much more abundant neighbour one base away suggests this may be a read error. The gene calls are TRBV13 and TRBJ2-4; weak D call: TRBD1 (6 bases). Looked up from germline, CDR1 is PRHDT and CDR2 is FYEKMQ (reference sequence). The CDR3 totals 16 residues. In nucleotides, the CDR3 is TGTGCCAGCAGCTTGACAGGTCTGCTAGCCGAAAACATTCAGTACTTC. Protein product: CASSLTGLLAENIQYF.

This clonotype was counted many times. V usage is TRBV7-2 and J usage is TRBJ2-3, with TRBD2 as a possible D gene (5 bases). Trimming removed 2 bases at V and 6 bases at J, with 6 bases between. The CDR3 runs to 12 residues. Per germline, CDR1 SGHTA and CDR2 FQGNSA. CDR3 region: CASSLPGDTQYF. CDR3 nucleotide sequence: TGTGCCAGCAGCTTACCGGGGGATACGCAGTATTTT.

To note about this clonotype: A much larger clone differs from this one at a single base, so this may be a read error. The chain is built from TRBV20-1 and TRBJ2-2, with TRBD2 matching over 8 bases. There are 16 residues in the CDR3. Trimming cost V 3 bases and J 3 bases; bases outside gene matches: 9. In germline, CDR1 is DFQATT, CDR2 SNEGSKA (reference sequence). CDR3 bases: TGCAGTGCTAGTTTAAGCGGGAGAGGGGACACCGGGGAGCTGTTTTTT. This encodes CSASLSGRGDTGELFF.

This clonotype was seen more than once but under ten times. The chain links TRBV7-8 to TRBJ2-2; maybe TRBD2 (6 bases). CDR3 length: 13 amino acids. Looked up from germline, CDR1 is SGHVS and CDR2 is FQNEAQ. V was shortened by 4 bases and J by 9 bases, with 12 bases between the two germline ends. In nucleotides, the CDR3 is TGTGCCAGCAGCTCGGGACTCGAAAGGGAGCTGTTTTTT. The encoded protein is CASSSGLERELFF.

This clonotype was seen repeatedly, ten times or more. The rearrangement links TRBV11-3 to TRBJ2-2; D gene ambiguous. This CDR3 region has 16 residues. V was cut by 1 base and J by 1 base, with 10 bases left in between. Germline CDR1 SGHNT, CDR2 YENEEA. The DNA of the CDR3 is TGTGCCAGCAGCTTAGTCCTAACTGGGAACACCGGGGAGCTGTTTTTT. Residues: CASSLVLTGNTGELFF.

The V call is TRBV6-2 or TRBV6-3, the J call TRBJ2-1; D unresolved. V was trimmed by 5 bases and J by 0 bases, leaving 17 bases between them. Germline CDR1 and CDR2: MNHEY and SVGEGT. The CDR3 is 17 amino acids. CDR3 nucleotides: TGTGCCAGCAGTCGCCCCTCTCAGAGGAGCTCCTACAATGAGCAGTTCTTC. Translating it yields CASSRPSQRSSYNEQFF.

At least ten counts were recorded for this clonotype. V is TRBV5-1 and J is TRBJ2-5; possibly TRBD1 for D (6 bases). V lost 5 bases and J lost 2, with 13 bases in between. CDR3 length: 14 amino acids. Germline V gene sequence: CDR1 SGHRS, CDR2 YFSETQ. The CDR3 here is CASSFGTLQETQYF. CDR3 sequence (DNA): TGCGCCAGCAGTTTCGGGACACTACAAGAGACCCAGTACTTC.

This clonotype was found many times. The J gene is TRBJ2-4, the V gene TRBV20-1, with 8 bases lining up with TRBD1. The J segment lost 5 bases and the V segment lost 1 base, leaving 1 base of the junction unmatched. Germline V gives CDR1 DFQATT, CDR2 SNEGSKA (reference sequence). The CDR3 consists of 13 residues. The CDR3 is CSARGTGQNIQYF. As DNA, the CDR3 is TGCAGTGCTAGAGGGACAGGGCAAAACATTCAGTACTTC.

This clonotype has a count of ten or more. The rearrangement joins TRBV14 to TRBJ2-7; D remains unclear. V lost 4 bases and J lost 6, with 19 bases in between. The CDR3 contains 15 residues. Germline loops: CDR1 SGHDN, CDR2 FVKESK. This CDR3 reads CASSRTRILLGEQYF. The DNA for the CDR3 is TGTGCCAGCAGCCGGACCCGGATTCTCCTAGGCGAGCAGTACTTC.

This clonotype has a count of ten or more. This chain uses TRBV7-2 with TRBJ1-2, with D possibly matching TRBD1 (6 bases). CDR3 length equals 13 residues. The ends were cut back, 6 bases at V and 4 bases at J, with 12 bases in the middle. Germline CDR1 SGHTA, CDR2 FQGNSA. CDR3 in amino acids: CASRPTGSYGYTF. CDR3 DNA sequence: TGTGCCAGCAGGCCTACAGGGTCCTATGGCTACACCTTC.

At least ten counts were recorded for this clonotype. The chain uses TRBV7-6 and TRBJ2-7; D is unclear. The germline V gene encodes CDR1 SGHVS and CDR2 FNYEAQ. This CDR3 region has 15 residues. V lost 2 bases and J lost 0, with 11 bases in between. The CDR3 region is CASSLRSRTSYEQYF. CDR3 sequence (DNA): TGTGCCAGCAGCTTACGATCCAGGACCTCCTACGAGCAGTACTTC.

This clonotype was counted ten times or more. The chain joins TRBV19 to TRBJ1-5, with 7 nucleotides matching TRBD1. The CDR3 covers 16 residues. The V gene's germline CDR1 is LNHDA and CDR2 SQIVND (reference sequence). The trim removed 2 bases at V and 7 bases at J, leaving 11 bases unmatched. CDR3 sequence reads: CASSISLGLGGQPQHF. CDR3 nucleotides: TGTGCCAGTAGTATATCGTTGGGTTTAGGGGGCCAGCCCCAGCATTTT.

At least ten counts were recorded for this clonotype. The chain couples TRBV7-2 to TRBJ1-3; D gene ambiguous. Germline CDR1 and CDR2: SGHTA and FQGNSA. There are 16 residues in the CDR3. V gave up 2 bases and J gave up 4 bases, with 15 bases separating them. The CDR3 is CASSLYPPDTGNTIYF. CDR3 coding DNA: TGTGCCAGCAGCTTATATCCCCCCGATACCGGAAACACCATATATTTT.

This clonotype has only a few counts. The genes are TRBV12-3 or TRBV12-4 and TRBJ2-2; 7 bases are shared with TRBD1. Trimming took 7 bases from V and 3 from J; bases not matched to a gene: 5. The CDR3 sequence is 14 residues long. DNA of the CDR3: TGTGCCAGCAAATACAGGGGAGACACCGGGGAGCTGTTTTTT. Residues: CASKYRGDTGELFF.